The count of the clone carrying this T cell receptor beta chain is one. Between the trimmed V and J ends, which lost 1 base and 4 bases, there was a span of 7 bases. The CDR3 has 14 amino acids. In germline, CDR1 is LNHDA, CDR2 SQIVND (reference sequence). Clones were read by immunoSEQ multiplex PCR, and TCRdb kept only the in-frame ones, dropping some. The sample yields around 36,000 clones, about 93% seen once. The source of the sample is a study of T cell changes during pregnancy in multiple sclerosis. This specimen was CD4+ T cells from peripheral blood mononuclear cells, taken in the third trimester of pregnancy. The TCR sequence derives from a female donor with multiple sclerosis, enrolled in a pregnancy study. The chain combines TRBV19 with TRBJ2-2; TRBD2 might be the D (5 bases). The CDR3 spells CASSIAGITGELFF. CDR3 bases: TGTGCCAGTAGTATAGCGGGGATCACCGGGGAGCTGTTTTTT.